The clone carrying this T cell receptor (beta chain) was recorded only once. These data come from a study of cytomegalovirus exposure and HLA in healthy donors. Primers for the PCR totalled 60 Vbeta and 13 Jbeta. Sequenced by immunoSEQ multiplex PCR; TCRdb stores in-frame clones only, minus some. The table has roughly 100,000 clones, over 70% seen once. This TCR came from a man aged 40-49 years in good health and CMV-seronegative. The material sequenced was PBMCs.

CDR3 amino acids: CAWSGNLRNEKLFF. The DNA for the CDR3 is TGTGCCTGGAGTGGAAACCTACGTAATGAAAAACTGTTTTTT. The rearrangement joins TRBV30 to TRBJ1-4; D is undetermined. V was shortened by 1 base and J by 4 bases, with 10 bases between the two germline ends. Germline assignment: CDR1 GTSNPN and CDR2 SVGIG (reference sequence). This CDR3 has 14 amino acids.